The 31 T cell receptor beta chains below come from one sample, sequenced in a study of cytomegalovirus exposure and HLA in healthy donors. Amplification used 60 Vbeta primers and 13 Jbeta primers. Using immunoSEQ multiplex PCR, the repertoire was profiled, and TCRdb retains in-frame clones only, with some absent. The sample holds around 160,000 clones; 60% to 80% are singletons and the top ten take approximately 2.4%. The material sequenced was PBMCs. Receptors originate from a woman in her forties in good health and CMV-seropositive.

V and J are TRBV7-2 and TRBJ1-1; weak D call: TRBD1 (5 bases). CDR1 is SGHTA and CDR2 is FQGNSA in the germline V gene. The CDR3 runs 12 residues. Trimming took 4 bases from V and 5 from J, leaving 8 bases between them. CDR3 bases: TGTGCCAGCAGCTCGGGGGGGACTGAAGCTTTCTTT. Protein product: CASSSGGTEAFF.

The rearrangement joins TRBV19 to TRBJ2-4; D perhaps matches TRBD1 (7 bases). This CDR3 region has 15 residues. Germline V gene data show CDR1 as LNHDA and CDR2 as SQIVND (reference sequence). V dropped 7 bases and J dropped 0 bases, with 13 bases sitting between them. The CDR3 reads CASTQGGLAKNIQYF. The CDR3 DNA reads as TGTGCCAGTACCCAGGGGGGATTAGCCAAAAACATTCAGTACTTC.

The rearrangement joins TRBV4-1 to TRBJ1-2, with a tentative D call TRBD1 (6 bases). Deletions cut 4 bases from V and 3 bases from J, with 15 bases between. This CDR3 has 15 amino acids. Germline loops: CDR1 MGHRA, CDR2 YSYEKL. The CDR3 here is CASSPDPGADYGYTF. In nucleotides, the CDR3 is TGCGCCAGCAGCCCAGACCCAGGGGCGGACTATGGCTACACCTTC.

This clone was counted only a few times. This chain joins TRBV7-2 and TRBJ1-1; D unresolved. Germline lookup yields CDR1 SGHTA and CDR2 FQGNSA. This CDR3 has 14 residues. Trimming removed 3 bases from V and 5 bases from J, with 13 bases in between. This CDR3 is CASSFMVLGTEAFF. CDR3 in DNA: TGTGCCAGCAGCTTCATGGTCCTAGGAACTGAAGCTTTCTTT. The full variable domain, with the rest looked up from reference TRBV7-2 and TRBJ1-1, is GAGVSQSPSNKVTEKGKDVELRCDPISGHTALYWYRQSLGQGLEFLIYFQGNSAPDKSGLPSDRFSAERTGGSVSTLTIQRTQQEDSAVYLCASSFMVLGTEAFFGQGTRLTVV.

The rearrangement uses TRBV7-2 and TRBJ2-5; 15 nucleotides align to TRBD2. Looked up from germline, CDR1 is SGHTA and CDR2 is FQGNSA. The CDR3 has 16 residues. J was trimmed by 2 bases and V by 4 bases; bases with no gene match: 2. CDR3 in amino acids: CASSSGLAGGQETQYF. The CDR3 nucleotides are TGTGCCAGCAGCTCTGGACTAGCGGGGGGGCAAGAGACCCAGTACTTC. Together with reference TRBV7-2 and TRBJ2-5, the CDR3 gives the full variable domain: GAGVSQSPSNKVTEKGKDVELRCDPISGHTALYWYRQSLGQGLEFLIYFQGNSAPDKSGLPSDRFSAERTGGSVSTLTIQRTQQEDSAVYLCASSSGLAGGQETQYFGPGTRLLVL.

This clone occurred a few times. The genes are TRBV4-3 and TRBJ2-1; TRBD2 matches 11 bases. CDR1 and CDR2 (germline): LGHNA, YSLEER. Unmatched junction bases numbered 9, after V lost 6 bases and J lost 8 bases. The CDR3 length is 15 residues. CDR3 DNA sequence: TGCGCCAGCAGTAGCGGGGGGGCCTTAAACGATGAGCAGTTCTTC. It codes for CASSSGGALNDEQFF.

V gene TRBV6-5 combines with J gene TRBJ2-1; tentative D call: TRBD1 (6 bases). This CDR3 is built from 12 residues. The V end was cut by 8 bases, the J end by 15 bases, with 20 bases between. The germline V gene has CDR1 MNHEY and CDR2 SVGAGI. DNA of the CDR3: TGTGCCAGCCGGAATGTAGGACAGTCGGGGTTCTTC. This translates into CASRNVGQSGFF.

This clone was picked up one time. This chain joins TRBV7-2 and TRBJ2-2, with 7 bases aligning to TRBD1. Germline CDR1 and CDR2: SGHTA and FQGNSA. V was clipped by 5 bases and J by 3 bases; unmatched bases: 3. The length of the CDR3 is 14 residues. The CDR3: CASSRTGDTGELFF. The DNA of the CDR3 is TGTGCCAGCAGCCGCACAGGGGACACCGGGGAGCTGTTTTTT.

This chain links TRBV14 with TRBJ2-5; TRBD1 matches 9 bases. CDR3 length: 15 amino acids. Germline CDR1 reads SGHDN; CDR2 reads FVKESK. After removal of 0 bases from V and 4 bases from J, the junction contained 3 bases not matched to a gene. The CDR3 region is CASSQEGTGRETQYF. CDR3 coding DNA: TGTGCCAGCAGCCAAGAGGGGACAGGGAGAGAGACCCAGTACTTC.

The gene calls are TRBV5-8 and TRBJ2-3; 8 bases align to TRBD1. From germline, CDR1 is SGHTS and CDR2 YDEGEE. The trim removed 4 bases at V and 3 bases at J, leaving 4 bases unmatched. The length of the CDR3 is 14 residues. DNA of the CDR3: TGTGCCAGCAGCCGGAGGACAGGGACAGATACGCAGTATTTT. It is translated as CASSRRTGTDTQYF. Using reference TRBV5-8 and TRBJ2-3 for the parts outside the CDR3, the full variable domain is EAGVTQSPTHLIKTRGQQATLRCSPISGHTSVYWYQQALGLGLQFLLWYDEGEERNRGNFPPRFSGRQFPNYSSELNVNALELEDSALYLCASSRRTGTDTQYFGPGTRLTVL.

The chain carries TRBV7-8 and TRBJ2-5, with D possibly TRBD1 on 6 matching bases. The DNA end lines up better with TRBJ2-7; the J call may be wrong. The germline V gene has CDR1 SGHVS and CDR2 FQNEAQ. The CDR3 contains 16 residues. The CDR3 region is CASSLTRGRISYEQYF. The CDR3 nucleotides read TGTGCCAGCAGCTTAACCAGGGGAAGGATCTCCTACGAGCAGTACTTC.

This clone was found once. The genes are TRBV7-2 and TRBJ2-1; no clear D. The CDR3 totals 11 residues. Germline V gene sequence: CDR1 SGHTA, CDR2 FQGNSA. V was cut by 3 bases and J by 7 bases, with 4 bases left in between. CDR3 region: CASSFRNEQFF. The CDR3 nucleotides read TGTGCCAGCAGCTTTAGAAATGAGCAGTTCTTC.

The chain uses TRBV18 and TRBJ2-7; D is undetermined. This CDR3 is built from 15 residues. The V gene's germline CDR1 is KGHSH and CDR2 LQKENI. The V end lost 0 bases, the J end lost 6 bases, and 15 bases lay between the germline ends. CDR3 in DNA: TGTGCCAGCTCACCACCGTTCGAGGAAAGAAGCGAGCAGTACTTC. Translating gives CASSPPFEERSEQYF.

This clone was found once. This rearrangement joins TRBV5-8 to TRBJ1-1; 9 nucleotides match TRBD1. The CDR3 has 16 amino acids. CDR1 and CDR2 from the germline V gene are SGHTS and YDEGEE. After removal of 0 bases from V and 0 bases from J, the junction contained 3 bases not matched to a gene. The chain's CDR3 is CASSLGRTGVNTEAFF. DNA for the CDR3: TGTGCCAGCAGCTTGGGGCGGACAGGGGTGAACACTGAAGCTTTCTTT.

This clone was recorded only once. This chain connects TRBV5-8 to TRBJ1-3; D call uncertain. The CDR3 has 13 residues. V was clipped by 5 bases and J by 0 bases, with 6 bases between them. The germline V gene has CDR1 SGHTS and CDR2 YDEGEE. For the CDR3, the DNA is TGTGCCAGCAGGCTAAGCTCTGGAAACACCATATATTTT. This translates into CASRLSSGNTIYF.

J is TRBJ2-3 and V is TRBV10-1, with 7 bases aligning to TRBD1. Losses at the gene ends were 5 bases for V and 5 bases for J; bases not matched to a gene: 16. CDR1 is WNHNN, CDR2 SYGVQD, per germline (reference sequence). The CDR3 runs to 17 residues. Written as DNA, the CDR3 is TGCGCCAGCAGTAATGGACAGGAGCCTACCCTTCTAGATACGCAGTATTTT. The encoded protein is CASSNGQEPTLLDTQYF.

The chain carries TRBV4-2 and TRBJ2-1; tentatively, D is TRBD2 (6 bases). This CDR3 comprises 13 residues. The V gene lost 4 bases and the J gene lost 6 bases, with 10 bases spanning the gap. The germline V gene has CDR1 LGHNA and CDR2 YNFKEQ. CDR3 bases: TGTGCCAGCAGCCCTAGCGCCTTCAATGAGCAGTTCTTC. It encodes CASSPSAFNEQFF.

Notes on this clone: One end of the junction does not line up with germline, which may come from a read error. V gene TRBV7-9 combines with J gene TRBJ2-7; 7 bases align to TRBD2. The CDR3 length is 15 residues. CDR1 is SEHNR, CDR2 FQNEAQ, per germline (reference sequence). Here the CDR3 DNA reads TGTGCCAGCAGCTTAACGGGCGGGAGAAGCTACGGGCAGTACTTC. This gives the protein CASSLTGGRSYGQYF.

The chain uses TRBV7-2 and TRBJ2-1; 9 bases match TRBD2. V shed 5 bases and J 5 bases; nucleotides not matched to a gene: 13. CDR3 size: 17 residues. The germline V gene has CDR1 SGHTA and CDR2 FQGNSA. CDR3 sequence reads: CASSHPGSGSYDNEQFF. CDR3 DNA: TGTGCCAGCAGCCATCCGGGTAGCGGGAGCTATGACAATGAGCAGTTCTTC. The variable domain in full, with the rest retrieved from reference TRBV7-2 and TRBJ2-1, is GAGVSQSPSNKVTEKGKDVELRCDPISGHTALYWYRQSLGQGLEFLIYFQGNSAPDKSGLPSDRFSAERTGGSVSTLTIQRTQQEDSAVYLCASSHPGSGSYDNEQFFGPGTRLTVL.

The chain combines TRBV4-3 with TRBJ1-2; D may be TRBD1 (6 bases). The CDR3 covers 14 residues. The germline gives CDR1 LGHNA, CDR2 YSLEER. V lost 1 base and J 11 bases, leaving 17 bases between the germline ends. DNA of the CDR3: TGCGCCAGCAGCCAAGCACGGTCGGACAGTAGGTACACCTTC. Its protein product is CASSQARSDSRYTF.

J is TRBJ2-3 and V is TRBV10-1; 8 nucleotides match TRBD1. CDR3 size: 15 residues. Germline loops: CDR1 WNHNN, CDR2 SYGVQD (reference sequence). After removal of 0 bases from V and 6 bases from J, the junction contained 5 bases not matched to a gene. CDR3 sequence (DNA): TGCGCCAGCAGTGAGTCCCCAGGGGGCGTTGATACGCAGTATTTT. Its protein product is CASSESPGGVDTQYF.

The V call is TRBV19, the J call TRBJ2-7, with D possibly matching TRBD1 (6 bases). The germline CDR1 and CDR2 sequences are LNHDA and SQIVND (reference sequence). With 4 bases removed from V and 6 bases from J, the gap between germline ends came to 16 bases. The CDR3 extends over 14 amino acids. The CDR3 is CASSRRDTAGEQYF. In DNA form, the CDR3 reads TGTGCCAGTAGTAGAAGGGACACCGCCGGCGAGCAGTACTTC.

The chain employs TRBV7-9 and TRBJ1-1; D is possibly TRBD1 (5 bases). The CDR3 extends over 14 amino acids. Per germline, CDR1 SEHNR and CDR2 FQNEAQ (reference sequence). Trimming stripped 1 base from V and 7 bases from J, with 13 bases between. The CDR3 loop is CASSLVSQQDEAFF. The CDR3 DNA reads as TGTGCCAGCAGCTTAGTATCCCAACAGGATGAAGCTTTCTTT.

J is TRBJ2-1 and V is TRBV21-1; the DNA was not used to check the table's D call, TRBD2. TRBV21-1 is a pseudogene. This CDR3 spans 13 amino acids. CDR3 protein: CASSSRDFHEQFF. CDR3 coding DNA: TGTGCCAGCAGCAGCCGGGACTTCCATGAGCAGTTCTTC.

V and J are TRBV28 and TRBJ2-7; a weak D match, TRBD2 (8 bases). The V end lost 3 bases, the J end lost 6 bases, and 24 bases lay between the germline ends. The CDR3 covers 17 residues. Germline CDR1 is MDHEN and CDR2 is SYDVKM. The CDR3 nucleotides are TGTGCCAGCAGTTTGACGGTTAGCGGGGATTACAGGGGCGAGCAGTACTTC. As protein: CASSLTVSGDYRGEQYF.

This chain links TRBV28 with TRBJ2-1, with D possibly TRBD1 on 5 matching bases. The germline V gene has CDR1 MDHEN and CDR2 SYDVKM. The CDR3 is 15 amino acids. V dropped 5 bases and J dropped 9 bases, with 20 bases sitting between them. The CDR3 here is CASSPHERKDSEQFF. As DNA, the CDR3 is TGTGCCAGCAGTCCCCACGAGCGCAAAGACAGTGAGCAGTTCTTC.

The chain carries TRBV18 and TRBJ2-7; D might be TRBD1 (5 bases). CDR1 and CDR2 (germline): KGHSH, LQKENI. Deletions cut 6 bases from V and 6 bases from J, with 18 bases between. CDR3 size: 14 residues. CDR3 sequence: CASSSAGYLSEQYF. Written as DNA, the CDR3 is TGTGCCAGCTCGTCGGCAGGGTATTTGAGCGAGCAGTACTTC.

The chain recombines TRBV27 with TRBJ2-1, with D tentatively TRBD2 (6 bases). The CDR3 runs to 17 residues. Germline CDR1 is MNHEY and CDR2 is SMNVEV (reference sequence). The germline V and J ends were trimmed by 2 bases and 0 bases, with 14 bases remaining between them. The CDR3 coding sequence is TGTGCCAGCAGTTTAGACCCCGGGGGTGCCTCCTACAATGAGCAGTTCTTC. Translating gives CASSLDPGGASYNEQFF.

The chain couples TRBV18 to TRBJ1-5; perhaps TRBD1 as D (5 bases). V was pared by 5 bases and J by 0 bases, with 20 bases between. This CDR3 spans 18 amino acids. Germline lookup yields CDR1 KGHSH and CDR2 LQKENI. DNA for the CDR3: TGTGCCAGCTCAGCGTCGGACTGGGACTTTAGTAGCAATCAGCCCCAGCATTTT. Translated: CASSASDWDFSSNQPQHF. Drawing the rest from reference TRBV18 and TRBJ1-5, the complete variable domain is NAGVMQNPRHLVRRRGQEARLRCSPMKGHSHVYWYRQLPEEGLKFMVYLQKENIIDESGMPKERFSAEFPKEGPSILRIQQVVRGDSAAYFCASSASDWDFSSNQPQHFGDGTRLSIL.

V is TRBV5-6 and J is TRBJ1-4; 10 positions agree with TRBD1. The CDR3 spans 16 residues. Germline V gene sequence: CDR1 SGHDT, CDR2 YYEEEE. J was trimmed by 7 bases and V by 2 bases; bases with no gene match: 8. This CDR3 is CASSFGDRGEGEKLFF. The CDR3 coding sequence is TGTGCCAGCAGCTTCGGGGACAGGGGCGAGGGTGAAAAACTGTTTTTT.

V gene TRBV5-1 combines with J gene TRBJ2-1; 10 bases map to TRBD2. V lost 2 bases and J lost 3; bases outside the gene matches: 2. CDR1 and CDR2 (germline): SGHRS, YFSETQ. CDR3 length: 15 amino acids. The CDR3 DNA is TGCGCCAGCAGCTTTACTAGCGGGGACTACAATGAGCAGTTCTTC. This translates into CASSFTSGDYNEQFF.